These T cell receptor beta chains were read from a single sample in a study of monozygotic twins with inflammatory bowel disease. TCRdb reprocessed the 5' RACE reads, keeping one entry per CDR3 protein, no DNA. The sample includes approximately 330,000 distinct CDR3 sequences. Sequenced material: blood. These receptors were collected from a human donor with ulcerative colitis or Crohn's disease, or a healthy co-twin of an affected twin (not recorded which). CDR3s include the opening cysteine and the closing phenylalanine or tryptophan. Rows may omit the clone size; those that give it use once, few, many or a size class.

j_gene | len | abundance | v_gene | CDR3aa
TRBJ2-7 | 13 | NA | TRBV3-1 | CASSLRGTGEQYF
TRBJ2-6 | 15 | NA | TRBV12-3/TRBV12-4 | CASSFATLGANVLTF
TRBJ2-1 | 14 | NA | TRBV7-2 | CASSLFTSYNEQFF
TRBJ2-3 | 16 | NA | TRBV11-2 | CASSTTSGGATDTQYF
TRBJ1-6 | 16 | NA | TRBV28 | CASSPPSRGSNSPLHF
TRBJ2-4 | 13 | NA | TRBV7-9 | CASSLIGLDIQYF
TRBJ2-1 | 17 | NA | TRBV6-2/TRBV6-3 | CASSGASGGPLYNEQFF
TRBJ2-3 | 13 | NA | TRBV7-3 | CASSAPGADTQYF
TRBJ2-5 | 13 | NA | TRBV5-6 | CASSLALQETQYF
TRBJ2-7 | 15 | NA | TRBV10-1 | CASSDRRGAVIEQYF
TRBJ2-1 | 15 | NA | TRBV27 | CASSFERGGRNEQFF
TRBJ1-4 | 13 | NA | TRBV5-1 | CASSSTGENQLFF
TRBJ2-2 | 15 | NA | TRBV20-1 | CSARSAGVNTGELFF
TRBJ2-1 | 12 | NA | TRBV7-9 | CASSFQGVEQFF
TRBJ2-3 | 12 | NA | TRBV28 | CASSFSGGAQYF
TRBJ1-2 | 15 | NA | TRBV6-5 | CASSYDPGQLYGYTF
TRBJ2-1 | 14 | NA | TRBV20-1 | CSAARGRVGNEQFF
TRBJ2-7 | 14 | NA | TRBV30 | CAWSRSSGSNEQYF
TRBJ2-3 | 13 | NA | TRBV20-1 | CSAVSGGTDTQYF
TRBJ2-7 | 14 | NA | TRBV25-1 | CASYGSRSSYEQYF
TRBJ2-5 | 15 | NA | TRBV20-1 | CSASLAGVQQETQYF
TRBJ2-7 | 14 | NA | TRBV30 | CAWSRDRGAYEQYF
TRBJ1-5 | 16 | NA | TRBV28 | CASSFSGTGGGQPQHF
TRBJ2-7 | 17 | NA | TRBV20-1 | CSARRPGAPSPSYEQYF
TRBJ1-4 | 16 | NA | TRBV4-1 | CASSQDNEGRGEKLFF
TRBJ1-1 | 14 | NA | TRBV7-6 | CASSLDAMLVEAFF
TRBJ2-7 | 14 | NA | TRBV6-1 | CASSQQTGAYEQYF
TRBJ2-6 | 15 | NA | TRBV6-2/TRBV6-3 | CASSPRGTGANVLTF
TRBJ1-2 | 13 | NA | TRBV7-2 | CASSFPQGDGYTF
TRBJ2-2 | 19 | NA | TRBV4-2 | CASSLYGLAGGRNTGELFF
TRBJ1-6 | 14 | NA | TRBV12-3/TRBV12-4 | CASSWTGNNSPLHF
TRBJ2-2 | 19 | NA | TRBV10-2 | CASSERRQGLVKFAGELFF
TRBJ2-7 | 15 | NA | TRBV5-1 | CASSLDPRGGSEQYF
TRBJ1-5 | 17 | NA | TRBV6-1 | CASRSGTGSISNQPQHF
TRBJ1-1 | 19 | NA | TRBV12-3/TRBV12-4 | CASSRRDRGLAFTNTEAFF
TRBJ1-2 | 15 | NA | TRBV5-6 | CASSRGTYKTYGYTF
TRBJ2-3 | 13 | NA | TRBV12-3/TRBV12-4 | CASSLGGWNTQYF
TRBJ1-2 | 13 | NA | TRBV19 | CASSWDSDYGYTF
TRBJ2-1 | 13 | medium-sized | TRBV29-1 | CSLMGGIVNEQFF
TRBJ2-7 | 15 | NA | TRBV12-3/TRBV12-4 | CARNSCPRSYKVQYF
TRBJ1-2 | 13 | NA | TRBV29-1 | CSVEDLGGHGYTF
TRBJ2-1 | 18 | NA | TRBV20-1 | CSARDPWVQGGSYNEQFF
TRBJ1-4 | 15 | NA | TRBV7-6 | CASSRTGTAYEKLFF
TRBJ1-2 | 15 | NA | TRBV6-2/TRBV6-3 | CASSYSPAGAFGYTF